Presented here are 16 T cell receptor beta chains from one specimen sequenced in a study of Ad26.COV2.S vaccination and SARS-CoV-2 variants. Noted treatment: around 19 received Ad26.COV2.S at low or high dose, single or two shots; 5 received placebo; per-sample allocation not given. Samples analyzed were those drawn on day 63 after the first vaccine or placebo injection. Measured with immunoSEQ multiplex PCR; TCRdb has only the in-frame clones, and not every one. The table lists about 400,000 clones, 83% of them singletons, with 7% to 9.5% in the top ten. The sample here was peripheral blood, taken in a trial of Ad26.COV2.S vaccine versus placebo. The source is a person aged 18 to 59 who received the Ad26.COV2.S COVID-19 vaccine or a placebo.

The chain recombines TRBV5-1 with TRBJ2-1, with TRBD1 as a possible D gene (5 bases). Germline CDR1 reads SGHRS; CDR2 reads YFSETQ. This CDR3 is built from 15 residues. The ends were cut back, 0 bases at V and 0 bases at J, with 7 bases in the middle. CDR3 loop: CASSLGQSSYNEQFF. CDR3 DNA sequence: TGCGCCAGCAGCTTGGGACAGAGCTCCTACAATGAGCAGTTCTTC.

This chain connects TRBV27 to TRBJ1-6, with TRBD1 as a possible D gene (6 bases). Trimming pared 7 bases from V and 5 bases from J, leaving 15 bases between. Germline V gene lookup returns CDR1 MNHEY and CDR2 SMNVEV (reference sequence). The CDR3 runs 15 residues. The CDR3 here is CASKLKGGHNSPLHF. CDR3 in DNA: TGTGCCAGCAAGCTTAAGGGGGGCCATAATTCACCCCTCCACTTT.

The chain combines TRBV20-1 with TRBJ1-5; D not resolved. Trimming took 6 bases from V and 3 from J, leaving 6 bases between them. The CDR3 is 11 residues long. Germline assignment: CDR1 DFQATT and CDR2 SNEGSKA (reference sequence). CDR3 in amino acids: CSASNNQPQHF. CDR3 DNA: TGCAGTGCGAGTAACAATCAGCCCCAGCATTTT.

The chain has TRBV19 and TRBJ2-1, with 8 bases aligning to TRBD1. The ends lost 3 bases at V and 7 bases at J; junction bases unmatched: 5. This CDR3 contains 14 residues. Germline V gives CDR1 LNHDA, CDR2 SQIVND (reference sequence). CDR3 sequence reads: CASSMGTGLNEQFF. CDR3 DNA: TGTGCCAGTAGTATGGGGACAGGCTTGAATGAGCAGTTCTTC.

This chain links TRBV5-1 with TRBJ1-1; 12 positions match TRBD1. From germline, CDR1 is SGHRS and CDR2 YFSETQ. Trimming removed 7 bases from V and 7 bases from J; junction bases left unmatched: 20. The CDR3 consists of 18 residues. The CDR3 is CASAQGQGARSGAGEAFF. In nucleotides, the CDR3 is TGCGCCAGCGCGCAGGGACAGGGGGCGAGGAGCGGGGCAGGTGAAGCTTTCTTT.

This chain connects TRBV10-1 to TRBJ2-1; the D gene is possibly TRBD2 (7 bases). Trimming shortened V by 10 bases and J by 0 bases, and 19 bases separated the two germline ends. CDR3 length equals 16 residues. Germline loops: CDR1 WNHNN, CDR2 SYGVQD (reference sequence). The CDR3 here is CANPKGGPISYNEQFF. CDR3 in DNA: TGCGCCAACCCTAAGGGGGGGCCCATCTCCTACAATGAGCAGTTCTTC.

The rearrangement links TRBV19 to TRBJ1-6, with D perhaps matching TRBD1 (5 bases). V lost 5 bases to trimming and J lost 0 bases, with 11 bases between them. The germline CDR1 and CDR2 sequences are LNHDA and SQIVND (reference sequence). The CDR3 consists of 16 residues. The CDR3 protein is CASSARGSSYNSPLHF. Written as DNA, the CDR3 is TGTGCCAGTAGTGCCCGGGGCAGCTCCTATAATTCACCCCTCCACTTT. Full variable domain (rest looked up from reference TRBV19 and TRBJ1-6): DGGITQSPKYLFRKEGQNVTLSCEQNLNHDAMYWYRQDPGQGLRLIYYSQIVNDFQKGDIAEGYSVSREKKESFPLTVTSAQKNPTAFYLCASSARGSSYNSPLHFGNGTRLTVT.

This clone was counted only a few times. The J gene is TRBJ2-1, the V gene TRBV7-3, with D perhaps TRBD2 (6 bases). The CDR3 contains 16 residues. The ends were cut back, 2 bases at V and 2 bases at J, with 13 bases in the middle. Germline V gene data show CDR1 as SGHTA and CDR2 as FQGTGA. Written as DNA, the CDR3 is TGTGCCAGCAGCTTAGGTCCGGCTAGCGCCTACAATGAGCAGTTCTTC. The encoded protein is CASSLGPASAYNEQFF. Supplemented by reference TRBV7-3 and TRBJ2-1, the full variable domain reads GAGVSQTPSNKVTEKGKYVELRCDPISGHTALYWYRQSLGQGPEFLIYFQGTGAADDSGLPNDRFFAVRPEGSVSTLKIQRTERGDSAVYLCASSLGPASAYNEQFFGPGTRLTVL.

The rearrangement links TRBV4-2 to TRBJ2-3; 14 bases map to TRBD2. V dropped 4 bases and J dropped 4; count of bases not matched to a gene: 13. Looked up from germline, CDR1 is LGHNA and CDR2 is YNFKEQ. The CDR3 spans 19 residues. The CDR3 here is CASSRRGGLAGAEADTQYF. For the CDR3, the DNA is TGTGCCAGCAGCCGGAGGGGGGGACTAGCGGGAGCCGAGGCAGATACGCAGTATTTT.

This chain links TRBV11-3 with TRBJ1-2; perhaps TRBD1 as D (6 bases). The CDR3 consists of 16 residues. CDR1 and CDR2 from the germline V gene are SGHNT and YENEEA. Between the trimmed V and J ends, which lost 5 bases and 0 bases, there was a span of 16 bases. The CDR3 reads CASSGGGIFANYGYTF. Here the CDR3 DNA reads TGTGCCAGCAGCGGAGGGGGTATCTTCGCTAACTATGGCTACACCTTC.

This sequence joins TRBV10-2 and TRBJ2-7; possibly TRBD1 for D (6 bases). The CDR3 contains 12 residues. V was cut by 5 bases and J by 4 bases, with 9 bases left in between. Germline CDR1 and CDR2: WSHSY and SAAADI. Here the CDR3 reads CASSQDSYEQYF. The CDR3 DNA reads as TGCGCCAGCAGTCAGGACAGTTACGAGCAGTACTTC.

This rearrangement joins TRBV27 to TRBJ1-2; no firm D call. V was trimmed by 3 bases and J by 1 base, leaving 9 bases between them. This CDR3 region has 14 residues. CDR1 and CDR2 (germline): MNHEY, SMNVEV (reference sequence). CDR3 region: CASSLTRGNYGYTF. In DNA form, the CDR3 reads TGTGCCAGCAGTTTGACGCGTGGTAACTATGGCTACACCTTC.

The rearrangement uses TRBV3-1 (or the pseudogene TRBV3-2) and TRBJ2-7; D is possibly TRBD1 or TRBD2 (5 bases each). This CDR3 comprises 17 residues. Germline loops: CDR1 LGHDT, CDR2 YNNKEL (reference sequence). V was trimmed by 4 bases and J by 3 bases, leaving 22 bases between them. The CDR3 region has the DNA TGTGCCAGCAGCCGCAGTCGGGGCAGCAGATTCGACTACGAGCAGTACTTC. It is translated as CASSRSRGSRFDYEQYF.

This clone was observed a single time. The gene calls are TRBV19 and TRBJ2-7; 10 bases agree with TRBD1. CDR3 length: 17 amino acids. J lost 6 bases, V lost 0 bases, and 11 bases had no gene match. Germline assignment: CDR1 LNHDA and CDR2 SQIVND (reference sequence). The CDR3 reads CASSIDQFGTGAGEQYF. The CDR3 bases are TGTGCCAGTAGTATAGATCAATTTGGGACAGGGGCAGGCGAGCAGTACTTC.

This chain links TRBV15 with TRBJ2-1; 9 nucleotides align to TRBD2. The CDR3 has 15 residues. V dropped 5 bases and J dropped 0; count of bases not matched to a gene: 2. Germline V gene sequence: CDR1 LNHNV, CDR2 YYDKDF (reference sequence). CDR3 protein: CATSLAGASYNEQFF. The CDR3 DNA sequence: TGTGCCACCAGCTTAGCGGGAGCCTCCTACAATGAGCAGTTCTTC.

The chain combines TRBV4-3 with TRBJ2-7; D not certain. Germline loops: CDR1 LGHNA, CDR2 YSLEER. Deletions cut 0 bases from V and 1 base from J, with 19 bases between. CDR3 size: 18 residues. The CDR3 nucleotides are TGCGCCAGCAGCCAAGAAGGCCCCGGCCCTGCTGAATCCTACGAGCAGTACTTC. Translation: CASSQEGPGPAESYEQYF.